This T cell receptor beta chain was captured by sequencing in a study of T cell responses to AZD1222 COVID-19 vaccine. In the study overall: Second-dose timings of about 4 or about 12 weeks were pooled. Study-level results: Dominant at 160-218 and 743-854, vaccine-associated CD4 TCRs also spanned spike.

Trimming shortened V by 2 bases and J by 10 bases, and 15 bases separated the two germline ends. This CDR3 spans 15 amino acids. Germline V lookup: CDR1 MDHEN, CDR2 SYDVKM. This table comes from immunoSEQ multiplex PCR, and its TCRdb copy is limited to in-frame clones, with some not included. Of some 120,000 clones in the sample, less than 90% were seen once. This clone has more than one count but fewer than ten. The antigen remains undetermined. This sequence was found in an adult in good health. The chain links TRBV28 to TRBJ1-6; TRBD1 is a possible D gene (5 bases). The specimen comprised peripheral blood, sampled on day 0 of AZD1222 vaccination. The CDR3 nucleotides read TGTGCCAGCAGTTTACTCCCGGGGCGACGGTCACCCCTCCACTTT. Its translation: CASSLLPGRRSPLHF.